This TCR beta chain was identified in a study of preoperative IRX-2 immunotherapy in early breast cancer. This clone has only one observation. With 8 bases clipped from V and 4 bases from J, the junction kept 5 bases outside the gene matches. The CDR3 sequence is 13 residues long. The V gene's germline CDR1 is MNHNS and CDR2 SASEGT. Using immunoSEQ multiplex PCR, the repertoire was profiled, and TCRdb retains in-frame clones only, with some absent. The repertoire holds some 25,000 clones, around 89% seen once, with roughly 9% in the top ten. This sample's treatment: preoperative locoregional IRX-2 cytokine immunotherapy. This phase Ib study tested locoregional IRX-2 cytokine immunotherapy given before surgery.

Material: tumor tissue, obtained after IRX-2 immunotherapy. The receptor comes from a human donor with breast cancer. The chain couples TRBV6-1 to TRBJ1-3; 7 bases are a match to TRBD1. DNA for the CDR3: TGTGCCAGCCGGGACAGAGGGGGAAACACCATATATTTT. The encoded protein is CASRDRGGNTIYF.